The 25 T cell receptor beta chains presented below share a single source sample, sequenced in a study of T cells in localized non-small cell lung cancer. Profiled with immunoSEQ multiplex PCR; TCRdb holds only in-frame clones, not every one. The table lists around 4,400 clones, 30% to 40% of them singletons. The sample here was lung tumor tissue, taken before any cancer treatment. The receptors derive from a man aged 40 to 75 with stage II squamous cell lung carcinoma.

The chain is built from TRBV30 and TRBJ1-2, with D perhaps TRBD1 (6 bases). The ends were cut back, 1 base at V and 3 bases at J, with 12 bases in the middle. The CDR3 is 14 residues long. Germline V gene lookup returns CDR1 GTSNPN and CDR2 SVGIG (reference sequence). CDR3 DNA: TGTGCCTGGAGTGCATCGGGGGCGGACTATGGCTACACCTTC. Its translation is CAWSASGADYGYTF.

The chain uses TRBV5-1 and TRBJ2-2; 8 bases align to TRBD2. This CDR3 is 15 amino acids long. V trimming: 4 bases; J trimming: 6 bases; junction bases outside the gene matches: 8. CDR1 is SGHRS, CDR2 YFSETQ, per germline. CDR3 in DNA: TGCGCCAGCAGCCCCAGCGGGAGAGCGGCCGGGGAGCTGTTTTTT. Its protein is CASSPSGRAAGELFF. The full variable domain, rest sourced from reference TRBV5-1 and TRBJ2-2, is KAGVTQTPRYLIKTRGQQVTLSCSPISGHRSVSWYQQTPGQGLQFLFEYFSETQRNKGNFPGRFSGRQFSNSRSEMNVSTLELGDSALYLCASSPSGRAAGELFFGEGSRLTVL.

The chain combines TRBV7-5 with TRBJ2-7; the table's D gene call, TRBD1, was not cross checked with the DNA. TRBV7-5 is a pseudogene segment. There are 14 residues in the CDR3. In nucleotides, the CDR3 is TGTGCCAGCAGCGCTTCCCAGGTTTATGGCGAGCAGTACTTC. It encodes CASSASQVYGEQYF.

This clone was counted once. The chain is built from TRBV11-1 and TRBJ2-1, with D uncertain. This CDR3 is 14 amino acids long. Trimming shortened V by 1 base and J by 0 bases, and 4 bases separated the two germline ends. Germline V lookup: CDR1 SGHAT, CDR2 FQDESV (reference sequence). CDR3 in DNA: TGTGCCAGCAGCTTAGTTACCTCCTACAATGAGCAGTTCTTC. This encodes CASSLVTSYNEQFF. Combining the CDR3 with reference TRBV11-1 and TRBJ2-1 gives the whole variable domain EAEVAQSPRYKITEKSQAVAFWCDPISGHATLYWYRQILGQGPELLVQFQDESVVDDSQLPKDRFSAERLKGVDSTLKIQPAELGDSAMYLCASSLVTSYNEQFFGPGTRLTVL.

The chain links TRBV11-3 to TRBJ2-3; D is possibly TRBD1 or TRBD2 (5 bases each). V shed 5 bases and J shed 0 bases, with 15 bases lying between them. The CDR3 contains 16 residues. From germline, CDR1 is SGHNT and CDR2 YENEEA. CDR3 sequence reads: CASSQGPKDSTDTQYF. The CDR3 DNA sequence: TGTGCCAGCAGCCAGGGACCGAAAGACAGCACAGATACGCAGTATTTT.

This clone has a handful of counts. The J gene is TRBJ2-1, the V gene TRBV11-3; D gene uncertain. CDR3 length: 14 residues. In germline, CDR1 is SGHNT, CDR2 YENEEA. V lost 3 bases and J lost 8, with 14 bases in between. The CDR3 region is CASSLASSRDEQFF. The DNA for the CDR3 is TGTGCCAGCAGCTTGGCGTCTAGTCGGGATGAGCAGTTCTTC.

The chain has TRBV30 and TRBJ1-1; no firm D call. V dropped 2 bases and J dropped 3 bases, with 10 bases sitting between them. This CDR3 spans 13 amino acids. Germline V gives CDR1 GTSNPN, CDR2 SVGIG (reference sequence). The CDR3 DNA sequence: TGTGCCTGGAGTACGACATTGGACACTGAAGCTTTCTTT. Residues: CAWSTTLDTEAFF.

This clone ranks as medium-sized. The J gene is TRBJ2-2, the V gene TRBV11-3, with unresolved D. The CDR3 covers 14 residues. The germline CDR1 and CDR2 sequences are SGHNT and YENEEA. V dropped 3 bases and J dropped 2 bases, with 7 bases sitting between them. The CDR3 nucleotides read TGTGCCAGCAGCTTCATAGGAAACACCGGGGAGCTGTTTTTT. This gives the protein CASSFIGNTGELFF.

The V gene is TRBV19, the J gene TRBJ2-1; 10 nucleotides agree with TRBD1. The CDR3 loop spans 15 amino acids. V lost 6 bases, J lost 5 bases, and 7 bases stayed unmatched. CDR1 and CDR2 from the germline V gene are LNHDA and SQIVND (reference sequence). DNA for the CDR3: TGTGCCAGTAGCCCTCGGGACAGGGGTAACAATGAGCAGTTCTTC. Translated, it gives CASSPRDRGNNEQFF.

Only a few counts were recorded for this clone. DNA of the CDR3: TGTGCCAGCAGCTCGACAGGGGTCATCTACAATGAGCAGTTCTTC. The encoded protein is CASSSTGVIYNEQFF. The chain couples TRBV11-3 to TRBJ2-1, with 8 positions matching TRBD1. Germline V gene data show CDR1 as SGHNT and CDR2 as YENEEA. V trimming: 4 bases; J trimming: 3 bases; junction bases outside the gene matches: 5. This CDR3 region has 15 residues.

The chain joins TRBV15 to TRBJ2-7; 8 bases are shared with TRBD2. Germline lookup yields CDR1 LNHNV and CDR2 YYDKDF (reference sequence). The CDR3 is made up of 15 amino acids. V trimming: 2 bases; J trimming: 2 bases; junction bases outside the gene matches: 5. The CDR3 loop is CATSRRAGAPYEQYF. The CDR3 DNA follows: TGTGCCACCAGCAGACGAGCGGGGGCACCCTACGAGCAGTACTTC. The full variable domain, in which reference TRBV15 and TRBJ2-7 provide the parts outside the CDR3, is DAMVIQNPRYQVTQFGKPVTLSCSQTLNHNVMYWYQQKSSQAPKLLFHYYDKDFNNEADTPDNFQSRRPNTSFCFLDIRSPGLGDTAMYLCATSRRAGAPYEQYFGPGTRLTVT.

This chain joins TRBV9 and TRBJ1-3; 7 bases map to TRBD1. J gave up 2 bases and V 3 bases, and 8 bases lay outside the gene matches. Germline-derived CDR1 and CDR2 are SGDLS and YYNGEE. The CDR3 spans 16 residues. The CDR3 is CASSARGRGPGNTIYF. Here the CDR3 DNA reads TGTGCCAGCAGCGCGCGGGGTAGGGGGCCTGGAAACACCATATATTTT.

The V gene is TRBV12-5, the J gene TRBJ1-2; possible D gene TRBD1, 5 bases. The CDR3 covers 13 residues. Germline lookup yields CDR1 LGHNT and CDR2 FRNRAP. The CDR3 DNA reads as TGTGCCAGCAACCTCCTCGAAGGGGCAGGATACACCTTC. Residues: CASNLLEGAGYTF.

This clone is categorized as medium-sized (0.01 to 0.1%). The V gene is TRBV11-3, the J gene TRBJ1-1; the D gene is possibly TRBD1 (5 bases). Deletions cut 8 bases from V and 1 base from J, with 17 bases between. The CDR3 sequence is 15 residues long. The germline V gene has CDR1 SGHNT and CDR2 YENEEA. The CDR3 DNA follows: TGTGCCAGCTACCTCACGGGGGGAAAGAACACTGAAGCTTTCTTT. As protein: CASYLTGGKNTEAFF.

A word on this clone: A read error may produce the germline difference seen at one junction end. J is TRBJ2-2 and V is TRBV19; 9 bases line up with TRBD1. The CDR3 spans 13 residues. The V gene's germline CDR1 is LNHDA and CDR2 SQIVND (reference sequence). The CDR3: CSSRTGATGELFF. The CDR3 DNA reads TGTTCCAGTAGGACAGGGGCCACCGGGGAGCTGTTTTTT.

This chain joins TRBV6-8 and TRBJ2-1; D remains unclear. The CDR3 runs to 14 residues. V was shortened by 6 bases and J by 0 bases, with 9 bases between the two germline ends. CDR1 and CDR2 from the germline V gene are MNHGY and SAAAGT. The CDR3 loop is CASRSTASYNEQFF. The CDR3 nucleotides read TGTGCCAGCAGATCCACCGCCTCCTACAATGAGCAGTTCTTC.

This rearrangement joins TRBV6-8 to TRBJ2-7, with TRBD1 as a possible D gene (6 bases). V was trimmed by 6 bases and J by 3 bases, leaving 18 bases between them. In germline, CDR1 is MNHGY, CDR2 SAAAGT. This CDR3 contains 15 residues. The CDR3 is CASSYQQGRGYEQYF. Written as DNA, the CDR3 is TGTGCCAGCAGCTACCAACAGGGAAGAGGCTACGAGCAGTACTTC.

Written as DNA, the CDR3 is TGTGCCAGCAGTTACTCCCTTGAAGTAGGGGTTCAGCCCCAGCATTTT. Translating it yields CASSYSLEVGVQPQHF. The V and J genes are TRBV6-8 and TRBJ1-5; D might be TRBD1 (5 bases). Germline assignment: CDR1 MNHGY and CDR2 SAAAGT. The length of the CDR3 is 16 residues. V lost 0 bases and J lost 6, with 15 bases in between.

This clone was observed a handful of times. V gene TRBV9 combines with J gene TRBJ1-1, with D perhaps matching TRBD1 (6 bases). In germline, CDR1 is SGDLS, CDR2 YYNGEE. With 4 bases removed from V and 4 bases from J, the gap between germline ends came to 17 bases. The CDR3 runs 15 residues. CDR3 region: CASSRWWGATTEAFF. The CDR3, as DNA: TGTGCCAGCAGCCGATGGTGGGGGGCGACCACTGAAGCTTTCTTT.

This clone was recorded many times. V is TRBV7-1 and J is TRBJ2-7; no definite D call. TRBV7-1 qualifies as an ORF whose function is uncertain. V was clipped by 5 bases and J by 0 bases, with 20 bases between them. This CDR3 region has 17 residues. In DNA, the CDR3 is TGTGCCAGCAGCCCGGACGGCGGATCGTCTACCTCCTACGAGCAGTACTTC. Translating it yields CASSPDGGSSTSYEQYF.

This clone showed up just a few times. The junction departs from germline at one end; a sequencing error may be responsible. This chain connects TRBV10-3 to TRBJ2-6; 8 positions match TRBD1. CDR3 length: 17 residues. Germline-derived CDR1 and CDR2 are ENHRY and SYGVKD. The CDR3 bases are TGTGCCAGCAGTGAGCGGACAGGGCGAACTGGGGCCAACGTCCTGACTTTC. Protein sequence: CASSERTGRTGANVLTF.

The chain couples TRBV11-3 to TRBJ2-1; perhaps TRBD1 as D (6 bases). Germline V gene lookup returns CDR1 SGHNT and CDR2 YENEEA. This CDR3 has 15 amino acids. Trimming stripped 5 bases from V and 4 bases from J, with 15 bases between. The CDR3 loop is CASSGGRVSYNEQFF. CDR3 bases: TGTGCCAGCAGCGGGGGCAGGGTTAGTTACAATGAGCAGTTCTTC.

In its sample, this clone was seen a few times. This sequence joins TRBV19 and TRBJ2-5, with a possible D match to TRBD1 (6 bases). The CDR3 length is 12 residues. The germline V gene encodes CDR1 LNHDA and CDR2 SQIVND (reference sequence). Trimming took off 8 bases at V and 2 bases at J, with 9 bases between the two ends. The DNA of the CDR3 is TGTGCCAGTGGGGGCAGGCAAGAGACCCAGTACTTC. Its translation is CASGGRQETQYF.

This clone was seen more than once but under ten times. This chain connects TRBV6-8 to TRBJ1-1; D is uncertain. CDR1 MNHGY and CDR2 SAAAGT come from the germline V gene. The V end lost 2 bases, the J end lost 0 bases, and 4 bases lay between the germline ends. The CDR3 runs to 13 residues. The CDR3 nucleotides are TGTGCCAGCAGTTACAGGGTGAACACTGAAGCTTTCTTT. As protein: CASSYRVNTEAFF.

This sequence joins TRBV14 and TRBJ2-3; D gene ambiguous. Trimming took 8 bases from V and 2 from J, leaving 8 bases between them. CDR1 is SGHDN and CDR2 is FVKESK in the germline V gene. The CDR3 has 12 residues. The CDR3: CASLRDTDTQYF. The CDR3 DNA reads as TGTGCCAGCCTGAGAGACACAGATACGCAGTATTTT.